What follows are 9 T cell receptor beta chains derived from one specimen sequenced in a study of T cell responses to AZD1222 COVID-19 vaccine (dated by TCRdb to about 2021). What this sample's time point label stands for: about 28 days (+/-7) after the second vaccine dose. Receptors were amplified or captured by the immunoSEQ multiplex PCR assay. TCRdb carries this immuneACCESS record with in-frame sequences only. Its versions omit some clonotypes, under half of them owing to an unresolved V gene in the studies checked, with the rest unexplained. This sample is represented by roughly 200,000 clones; roughly 92% of them were singletons. 1.5% to 2% of the sample is held by the ten biggest clonotypes. The sample consisted of peripheral blood, taken 28 days after the second AZD1222 dose. These receptors all come from an adult who received the AZD1222 COVID-19 vaccine.

V is TRBV6-5 and J is TRBJ1-2, with D maybe TRBD1 (6 bases). Germline values: CDR1 MNHEY, CDR2 SVGAGI. The length of the CDR3 is 15 residues. Trimming removed 0 bases at V and 7 bases at J, with 15 bases between. CDR3 residues: CASSYSSTGIRGYTF. The CDR3 nucleotides read TGTGCCAGCAGTTACTCGAGTACAGGGATTCGTGGCTACACCTTC.

V is TRBV4-1 and J is TRBJ1-1; D perhaps matches TRBD1 (5 bases). Trimming removed 0 bases at V and 3 bases at J, with 17 bases between. CDR1 MGHRA and CDR2 YSYEKL come from the germline V gene. The CDR3 length is 17 residues. As DNA, the CDR3 is TGCGCCAGCAGCCAAGATGAGGGGAGGGTAGGTGACACTGAAGCTTTCTTT. As protein: CASSQDEGRVGDTEAFF.

The J gene is TRBJ2-2, the V gene TRBV6-6; tentatively, D is TRBD1 (6 bases). V lost 0 bases, J lost 0 bases, and 8 bases lay in between. The CDR3 length is 16 residues. Germline CDR1 and CDR2: MNHNY and SVGAGI (reference sequence). This CDR3 is CASSYSGGPNTGELFF. DNA for the CDR3: TGTGCCAGCAGTTACTCTGGGGGCCCGAACACCGGGGAGCTGTTTTTT.

The chain recombines TRBV5-1 with TRBJ1-4; tentatively, D is TRBD1 (5 bases). This CDR3 spans 14 amino acids. V was clipped by 4 bases and J by 0 bases, with 7 bases between them. The germline CDR1 and CDR2 sequences are SGHRS and YFSETQ. CDR3 in DNA: TGCGCCAGCAGCGCGACAGCAACTAATGAAAAACTGTTTTTT. As protein: CASSATATNEKLFF.

A single count supports this clone. This rearrangement joins TRBV19 to TRBJ2-7, with D maybe TRBD1 (5 bases). The length of the CDR3 is 14 residues. From germline, CDR1 is LNHDA and CDR2 SQIVND (reference sequence). V was clipped by 3 bases and J by 3 bases, with 12 bases between them. CDR3 in DNA: TGTGCCAGTAGTATTTGGGGCAGCCGCTACGAGCAGTACTTC. It specifies CASSIWGSRYEQYF.

The genes are TRBV30 and TRBJ1-3; D ambiguous. Germline V gene sequence: CDR1 GTSNPN, CDR2 SVGIG (reference sequence). The ends were cut back, 2 bases at V and 1 base at J, with 9 bases in the middle. This CDR3 has 14 amino acids. Here the CDR3 reads CAWSPTASGNTIYF. Here the CDR3 DNA reads TGTGCCTGGAGTCCAACGGCTTCTGGAAACACCATATATTTT.

The J gene is TRBJ2-5, the V gene TRBV18; D uncertain. Germline CDR1 reads KGHSH; CDR2 reads LQKENI. This CDR3 is built from 15 residues. V lost 3 bases, J lost 5 bases, and 16 bases lay in between. For the CDR3, the DNA is TGTGCCAGCTCACCCCGAGCTAGGCAGATGGAGACCCAGTACTTC. Amino acid sequence: CASSPRARQMETQYF.

The chain is built from TRBV19 and TRBJ2-7; D is undetermined. V was pared by 1 base and J by 2 bases, with 6 bases between. Germline V gene sequence: CDR1 LNHDA, CDR2 SQIVND (reference sequence). This CDR3 is built from 13 residues. CDR3 bases: TGTGCCAGTAGTATAGCCGAGACCTACGAGCAGTACTTC. Its protein is CASSIAETYEQYF.

The chain joins TRBV10-3 to TRBJ2-3; 8 positions match TRBD2. Trimming at V came to 8 bases and at J to 0 bases, leaving 7 bases not matched to a gene. Germline V lookup: CDR1 ENHRY, CDR2 SYGVKD. The CDR3 extends over 15 amino acids. CDR3 coding DNA: TGTGCCATCGGGGGAGCGGGGGAGAGCACAGATACGCAGTATTTT. Protein product: CAIGGAGESTDTQYF.